Below are 28 T cell receptor beta chains sequenced from a single sample in a study of CD8+ T cells in alopecia areata. Extracted from the samples, RNA was reverse transcribed into cDNA to serve as the sequencing template. Profiling relied on immunoSEQ multiplex PCR, and the TCRdb table lists in-frame clones only, not all of them. The repertoire has about 150,000 clones, over 45% of them found once; the top ten carry over 5.5%. Material for sequencing was CD4+ T cells sorted from blood. These receptors were taken from a human donor with alopecia areata.

The count of this clone is one. The chain is built from TRBV15 and TRBJ2-1; 8 bases are a match to TRBD2. CDR1 and CDR2 from the germline V gene are LNHNV and YYDKDF (reference sequence). This CDR3 has 17 residues. Trimming cost V 1 base and J 3 bases; bases outside gene matches: 8. As DNA, the CDR3 is TGTGCCACCAGCAGAGGGGCCGGGACTAGTGTCTACAATGAGCAGTTCTTC. It yields the protein CATSRGAGTSVYNEQFF.

The genes are TRBV19 and TRBJ2-1; 11 bases are a match to TRBD2. The CDR3 totals 15 residues. CDR1 and CDR2 from the germline V gene are LNHDA and SQIVND (reference sequence). J gave up 0 bases and V 6 bases, and 1 base lay outside the gene matches. The DNA for the CDR3 is TGTGCCAGTAGAACTAGCGGGAGCTCCTACAATGAGCAGTTCTTC. It specifies CASRTSGSSYNEQFF.

The chain has TRBV29-1 and TRBJ2-3; D unresolved. V shed 3 bases and J shed 6 bases, with 10 bases lying between them. The CDR3 consists of 12 residues. The germline gives CDR1 SQVTM, CDR2 ANQGSEA. The CDR3 DNA sequence: TGCAGCGTTGATAGAACGTTCGATACGCAGTATTTT. It yields the protein CSVDRTFDTQYF.

The chain couples TRBV29-1 to TRBJ2-2; D remains ambiguous. Germline V lookup: CDR1 SQVTM, CDR2 ANQGSEA. V was shortened by 4 bases and J by 0 bases, with 3 bases between the two germline ends. The CDR3 extends over 12 amino acids. CDR3: CSVAPNTGELFF. The DNA for the CDR3 is TGCAGCGTTGCGCCGAACACCGGGGAGCTGTTTTTT.

The chain has TRBV7-9 and TRBJ1-4; 7 nucleotides match TRBD1. CDR1 and CDR2 (germline): SEHNR, FQNEAQ (reference sequence). The trim removed 5 bases at V and 6 bases at J, leaving 12 bases unmatched. This CDR3 is built from 16 residues. The CDR3 sequence: CASSLGTAMVDEKLFF. CDR3 coding DNA: TGTGCCAGCAGCCTTGGGACAGCAATGGTGGATGAAAAACTGTTTTTT.

The table lists this clone with a few counts. The J gene is TRBJ2-5, the V gene TRBV9, with D perhaps matching TRBD1 (6 bases). CDR3 length equals 16 residues. Per the germline V gene, CDR1 is SGDLS and CDR2 is YYNGEE. V was pared by 1 base and J by 7 bases, with 20 bases between. CDR3 sequence reads: CASSVSPRGHAGTQYF. In nucleotides, the CDR3 is TGTGCCAGCAGCGTATCCCCCAGGGGCCACGCGGGGACCCAGTACTTC.

The V gene is TRBV4-2, the J gene TRBJ2-7; D unclear. The CDR3 spans 12 residues. Germline V gives CDR1 LGHNA, CDR2 YNFKEQ. Trimming took 1 base from V and 6 from J, leaving 7 bases between them. CDR3 sequence (DNA): TGTGCCAGCAGCCAAGTGGGCGGCGAGCAGTACTTC. Protein product: CASSQVGGEQYF.

The V call is TRBV15, the J call TRBJ2-3; D is undetermined. Per the germline V gene, CDR1 is LNHNV and CDR2 is YYDKDF (reference sequence). The CDR3 is 15 residues long. Deletions cut 3 bases from V and 6 bases from J, with 16 bases between. As DNA, the CDR3 is TGTGCCACCAGCAGTCGAGAGAGAACCCCCGATACGCAGTATTTT. Translated, it gives CATSSRERTPDTQYF.

This sequence joins TRBV25-1 and TRBJ2-7; D uncertain. The V gene lost 0 bases and the J gene lost 12 bases, with 9 bases spanning the gap. Germline V gene lookup returns CDR1 MGHDK and CDR2 SYGVNS. CDR3 length: 11 amino acids. The CDR3 region is CASSEYGSWYF. In DNA form, the CDR3 reads TGTGCCAGCAGTGAATATGGCAGCTGGTACTTC.

The rearrangement joins TRBV6-5 to TRBJ2-1; a weak D match, TRBD2 (6 bases). This CDR3 comprises 14 residues. The V end was cut by 2 bases, the J end by 6 bases, with 11 bases between. Looked up from germline, CDR1 is MNHEY and CDR2 is SVGAGI. This CDR3 reads CASSYGGLANEQFF. As DNA, the CDR3 is TGTGCCAGCAGTTACGGGGGACTTGCCAATGAGCAGTTCTTC.

The V gene is TRBV29-1, the J gene TRBJ2-7, with TRBD1 matching over 9 bases. This CDR3 has 13 amino acids. With V trimmed by 6 bases and J by 5 bases, 8 bases remained unmatched. The germline gives CDR1 SQVTM, CDR2 ANQGSEA. The CDR3 DNA follows: TGCAGCGTACTCCGGGACAGGGACCACGAGCAGTACTTC. Encoded protein: CSVLRDRDHEQYF.

This clone was detected a few times. V usage is TRBV19 and J usage is TRBJ1-2; 10 bases agree with TRBD1. Per the germline V gene, CDR1 is LNHDA and CDR2 is SQIVND (reference sequence). V lost 3 bases to trimming and J lost 4 bases; unmatched junction nucleotides: 8. This CDR3 comprises 16 residues. CDR3 sequence: CASSIDGTGEVYGYTF. For the CDR3, the DNA is TGTGCCAGTAGTATCGACGGGACAGGGGAAGTCTATGGCTACACCTTC. Filled out from reference TRBV19 and TRBJ1-2, the complete variable domain reads DGGITQSPKYLFRKEGQNVTLSCEQNLNHDAMYWYRQDPGQGLRLIYYSQIVNDFQKGDIAEGYSVSREKKESFPLTVTSAQKNPTAFYLCASSIDGTGEVYGYTFGSGTRLTVV.

This clone was counted between two and nine times. The chain employs TRBV5-1 and TRBJ2-1; 8 positions match TRBD2. The germline CDR1 and CDR2 sequences are SGHRS and YFSETQ. V dropped 3 bases and J dropped 0; count of bases not matched to a gene: 2. This CDR3 has 15 residues. The CDR3 sequence is CASSSSGSSYNEQFF. In nucleotides, the CDR3 is TGCGCCAGCAGCTCGAGCGGGAGCTCCTACAATGAGCAGTTCTTC.

This clone was seen repeatedly, ten times or more. The rearrangement uses TRBV10-3 and TRBJ1-3; D gene ambiguous. Germline CDR1 and CDR2: ENHRY and SYGVKD. Trimming shortened V by 6 bases and J by 0 bases, and 6 bases separated the two germline ends. The CDR3 spans 13 residues. CDR3: CAIRDTSGNTIYF. The CDR3, as DNA: TGTGCCATCAGAGACACCTCTGGAAACACCATATATTTT.

The chain recombines TRBV5-1 with TRBJ2-5; D is unresolved. V was cut by 0 bases and J by 4 bases, with 13 bases left in between. Germline V gene sequence: CDR1 SGHRS, CDR2 YFSETQ. This CDR3 has 15 amino acids. DNA of the CDR3: TGCGCCAGCAGCTTGGCCGGGCTAGGGATAGAGACCCAGTACTTC. This gives the protein CASSLAGLGIETQYF.

With respect to this clone: The sample holds other DNA sequences that translate to the same CDR3. The chain links TRBV18 to TRBJ2-7; 14 bases map to TRBD2. V was clipped by 6 bases and J by 4 bases; unmatched bases: 8. This CDR3 region has 16 residues. CDR1 and CDR2 from the germline V gene are KGHSH and LQKENI. The CDR3 loop reads CASSPGTSGRGYEQYF. CDR3 nucleotides: TGTGCCAGCTCCCCGGGGACTAGCGGGAGAGGTTACGAGCAGTACTTC.

The CDR3 region is CSVGQMGGEQYF. DNA of the CDR3: TGCAGCGTTGGGCAGATGGGCGGCGAGCAGTACTTC. The chain uses TRBV29-1 and TRBJ2-7; D is undetermined. The CDR3 loop spans 12 amino acids. V was pared by 4 bases and J by 6 bases, with 13 bases between. Germline V CDR1 and CDR2: SQVTM, ANQGSEA.

The genes are TRBV4-1 and TRBJ1-2; no clear D. There are 13 residues in the CDR3. Looked up from germline, CDR1 is MGHRA and CDR2 is YSYEKL. Trimming took off 1 base at V and 6 bases at J, with 9 bases between the two ends. The DNA of the CDR3 is TGCGCCAGCAGCCAAGTGGTAGGCCATGGCTACACCTTC. Its translation: CASSQVVGHGYTF.

The chain uses TRBV6-5 and TRBJ2-2, with D possibly being TRBD1 (6 bases). Germline CDR1 and CDR2: MNHEY and SVGAGI. V lost 9 bases to trimming and J lost 1 base, with 9 bases between them. The CDR3 has 13 residues. The CDR3: CASPGQNTGELFF. The CDR3 coding sequence is TGTGCCAGTCCGGGACAGAACACCGGGGAGCTGTTTTTT.

A note on this clone: Distinct nucleotide sequences in the sample also encode this CDR3. The chain links TRBV29-1 to TRBJ2-3; D call uncertain. The V end lost 4 bases, the J end lost 5 bases, and 7 bases lay between the germline ends. The CDR3 spans 11 residues. Germline lookup yields CDR1 SQVTM and CDR2 ANQGSEA. Here the CDR3 reads CSVGPGDTQYF. The DNA of the CDR3 is TGCAGCGTTGGGCCGGGAGATACGCAGTATTTT.

The J gene is TRBJ2-5, the V gene TRBV29-1, with D unclear. This CDR3 comprises 12 residues. The germline gives CDR1 SQVTM, CDR2 ANQGSEA. Trimming cost V 6 bases and J 5 bases, with 13 bases left between them. The CDR3 region is CSVLVPLETQYF. The CDR3 region has the DNA TGCAGCGTCCTAGTCCCCTTGGAGACCCAGTACTTC.

The CDR3 loop reads CAWSSGSRYNEQFF. CDR3 nucleotide sequence: TGTGCCTGGAGTAGCGGGAGTAGGTACAATGAGCAGTTCTTC. The chain couples TRBV30 to TRBJ2-1; 8 positions agree with TRBD2. Germline V CDR1 and CDR2: GTSNPN, SVGIG (reference sequence). The V and J ends lost 2 bases and 4 bases, in that order; junction bases with no gene match: 4. There are 14 residues in the CDR3.

The genes are TRBV30 and TRBJ2-1; TRBD2 agrees at 14 bases. Germline V gene lookup returns CDR1 GTSNPN and CDR2 SVGIG (reference sequence). CDR3 size: 14 residues. V lost 4 bases to trimming and J lost 7 bases; unmatched junction nucleotides: 3. The CDR3 is CAWKGTSGSNEQFF. CDR3 DNA sequence: TGTGCCTGGAAAGGGACTAGCGGGAGTAATGAGCAGTTCTTC.

The chain is built from TRBV10-3 and TRBJ2-7; D gene ambiguous. This CDR3 comprises 14 residues. V gave up 4 bases and J gave up 0 bases, with 10 bases separating them. Per the germline V gene, CDR1 is ENHRY and CDR2 is SYGVKD. CDR3 in amino acids: CAISAVPFSYEQYF. The CDR3 bases are TGTGCCATCAGTGCGGTTCCCTTCTCCTACGAGCAGTACTTC.

The rearrangement joins TRBV29-1 to TRBJ2-7; tentatively, D is TRBD2 (7 bases). V shed 6 bases and J shed 3 bases, with 18 bases lying between them. This CDR3 has 14 amino acids. Germline CDR1 SQVTM, CDR2 ANQGSEA. The CDR3 reads CSVRGRAGNYEQYF. The CDR3 DNA sequence: TGCAGCGTGAGGGGGAGGGCAGGGAACTACGAGCAGTACTTC.

This clone was counted between two and nine times. The V call is TRBV10-3, the J call TRBJ2-5, with D perhaps matching TRBD1 or TRBD2 (5 bases each). The CDR3 is 14 amino acids. V lost 4 bases to trimming and J lost 5 bases, with 14 bases between them. Germline CDR1 is ENHRY and CDR2 is SYGVKD. This chain's CDR3 is CAISVGQWGETQYF. CDR3 sequence (DNA): TGTGCCATCAGTGTCGGTCAGTGGGGGGAGACCCAGTACTTC.

This clone was detected only a few times. The chain carries TRBV29-1 and TRBJ1-2, with 7 bases matching TRBD1. V shed 1 base, J shed 7 bases, and the junction held 3 bases outside the gene matches. The CDR3 runs 12 residues. Germline loops: CDR1 SQVTM, CDR2 ANQGSEA. The CDR3 sequence is CSVEGAGGGYTF. The CDR3 DNA is TGCAGCGTTGAAGGGGCAGGGGGTGGCTACACCTTC.

The sample holds a few counts of this clone. This chain links TRBV5-1 with TRBJ1-2, with 10 bases that match TRBD1. CDR1 SGHRS and CDR2 YFSETQ come from the germline V gene. V was clipped by 0 bases and J by 2 bases; unmatched bases: 1. CDR3 length equals 15 residues. The CDR3 region has the DNA TGCGCCAGCAGCTTGGCGGGACAGGGGAACTATGGCTACACCTTC. Amino acid sequence: CASSLAGQGNYGYTF. The whole variable domain, remainder taken from reference TRBV5-1 and TRBJ1-2, is KAGVTQTPRYLIKTRGQQVTLSCSPISGHRSVSWYQQTPGQGLQFLFEYFSETQRNKGNFPGRFSGRQFSNSRSEMNVSTLELGDSALYLCASSLAGQGNYGYTFGSGTRLTVV.